Sequencing of this T cell receptor (beta chain) was carried out in a study of regulatory T cells in long-lasting Graves disease. Time point defined: newly diagnosed GD, antithyroid drugs for less than 3 months. The authors made the TCR library using RNA they extracted from PBMCs. Trimming cost V 4 bases and J 3 bases; bases outside gene matches: 9. The CDR3 totals 16 residues. CDR1 is LGHDT, CDR2 YNNKEL, per germline (reference sequence). Only a few counts were recorded for this clonotype. CDR3 regions were amplified by Arm-PCR using iRepertoire HTBI primers to build TCR beta libraries. TCRdb reprocessed the multiplex PCR reads with MiXCR, giving one entry per CDR3 protein. The sample consists of roughly 530,000 distinct CDR3 sequences, roughly a sixth of them appearing once. This sample also appeared in a second study, on T cells in Graves' hyperthyroidism and ophthalmopathy. This second report adds: The HTBI set primed first-round TCR CDR3 RT-PCR.

The sample in question was peripheral blood mononuclear cells (PBMCs), obtained at new diagnosis, from a patient treated with antithyroid drugs. The chain carries TRBV3-1 and TRBJ2-5, with 9 bases aligning to TRBD2. This receptor was obtained from a woman aged 40 to 65 with Graves disease. CDR3 nucleotides: TGTGCCAGCAGCCCGAGTAGTAGCGGGGGCAAAGAGACCCAGTACTTC. Protein sequence: CASSPSSSGGKETQYF.